This TCR beta chain derives from a study of blood T cell repertoires in COVID-19. On the study more broadly: Italy, Spain and the United States were the sources of the convalescent and acute COVID-19 samples.

This clone was found once. The study drew participants aged about 18 to 89 years from some 24 US areas. Participants classified as exposed had met a COVID-19 case within 2 weeks before study entry. Data came from immunoSEQ multiplex PCR; TCRdb stores just in-frame clones and leaves some out. The table lists a few hundred thousand clones, around 83% of them singletons, with approximately 5% in the top ten. Germline lookup yields CDR1 LNHDA and CDR2 SQIVND (reference sequence). CDR3 length: 16 amino acids. V lost 4 bases, J lost 4 bases, and 20 bases lay in between. The sample was PBMCs or T cells enriched from blood (not recorded which). The V call is TRBV19, the J call TRBJ2-7, with D tentatively TRBD2 (6 bases). The clonotype comes from a man aged 40-49 years who had been exposed to COVID-19. The CDR3 DNA sequence: TGTGCCAGTAGTAATCCAACCAGGGACTTCCAATACGAGCAGTACTTC. This codes for CASSNPTRDFQYEQYF.